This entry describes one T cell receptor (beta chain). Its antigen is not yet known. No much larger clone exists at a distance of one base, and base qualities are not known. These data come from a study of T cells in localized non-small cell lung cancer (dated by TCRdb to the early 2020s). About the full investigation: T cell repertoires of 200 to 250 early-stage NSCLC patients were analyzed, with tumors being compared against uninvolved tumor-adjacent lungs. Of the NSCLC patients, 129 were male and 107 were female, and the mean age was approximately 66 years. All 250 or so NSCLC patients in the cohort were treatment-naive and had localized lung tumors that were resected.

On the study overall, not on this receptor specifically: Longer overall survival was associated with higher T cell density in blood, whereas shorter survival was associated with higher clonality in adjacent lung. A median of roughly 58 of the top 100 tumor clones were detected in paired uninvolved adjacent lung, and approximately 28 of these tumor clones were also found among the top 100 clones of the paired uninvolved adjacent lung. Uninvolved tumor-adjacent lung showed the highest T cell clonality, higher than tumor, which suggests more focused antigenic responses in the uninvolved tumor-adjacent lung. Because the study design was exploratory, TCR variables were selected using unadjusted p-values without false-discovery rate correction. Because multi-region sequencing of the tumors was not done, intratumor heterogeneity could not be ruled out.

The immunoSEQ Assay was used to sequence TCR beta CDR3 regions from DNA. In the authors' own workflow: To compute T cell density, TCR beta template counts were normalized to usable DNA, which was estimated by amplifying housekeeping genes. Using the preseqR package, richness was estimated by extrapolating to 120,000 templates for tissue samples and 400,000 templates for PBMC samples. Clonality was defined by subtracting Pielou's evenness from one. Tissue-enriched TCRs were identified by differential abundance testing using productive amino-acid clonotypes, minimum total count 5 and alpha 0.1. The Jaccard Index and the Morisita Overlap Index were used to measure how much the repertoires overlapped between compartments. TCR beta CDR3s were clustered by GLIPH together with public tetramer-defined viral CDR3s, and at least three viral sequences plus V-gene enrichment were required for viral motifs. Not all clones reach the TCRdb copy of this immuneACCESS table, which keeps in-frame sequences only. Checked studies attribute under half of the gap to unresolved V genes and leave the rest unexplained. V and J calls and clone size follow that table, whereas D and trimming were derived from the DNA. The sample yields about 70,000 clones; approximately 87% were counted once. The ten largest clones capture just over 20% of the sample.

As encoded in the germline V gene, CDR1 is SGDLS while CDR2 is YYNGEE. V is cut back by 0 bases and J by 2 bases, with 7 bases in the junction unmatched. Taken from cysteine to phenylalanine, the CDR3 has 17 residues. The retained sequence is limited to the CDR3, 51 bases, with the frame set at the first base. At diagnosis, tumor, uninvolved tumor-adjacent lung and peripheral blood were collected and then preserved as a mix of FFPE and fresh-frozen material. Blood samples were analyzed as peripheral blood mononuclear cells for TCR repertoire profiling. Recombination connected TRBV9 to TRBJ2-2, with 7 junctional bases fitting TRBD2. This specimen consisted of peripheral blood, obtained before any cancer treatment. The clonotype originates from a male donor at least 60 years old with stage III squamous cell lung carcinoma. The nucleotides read TGTGCCAGCAGCGTAGGAACGGGGGGTAGAAACACCGGGGAGCTGTTTTTT. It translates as CASSVGTGGRNTGELFF.